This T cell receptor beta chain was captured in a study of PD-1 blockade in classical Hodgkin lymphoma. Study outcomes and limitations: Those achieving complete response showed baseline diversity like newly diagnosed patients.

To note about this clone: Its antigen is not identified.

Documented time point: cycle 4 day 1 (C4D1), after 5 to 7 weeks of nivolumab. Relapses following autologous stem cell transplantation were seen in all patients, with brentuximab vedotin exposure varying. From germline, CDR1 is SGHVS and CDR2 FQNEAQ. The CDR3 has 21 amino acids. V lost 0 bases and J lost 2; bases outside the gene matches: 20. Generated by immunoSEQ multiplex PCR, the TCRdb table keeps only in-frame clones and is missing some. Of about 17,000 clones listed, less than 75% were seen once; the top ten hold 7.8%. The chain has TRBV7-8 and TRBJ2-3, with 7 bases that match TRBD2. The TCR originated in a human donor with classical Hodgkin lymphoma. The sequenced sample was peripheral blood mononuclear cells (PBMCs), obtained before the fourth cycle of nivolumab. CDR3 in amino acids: CASSLALPSGGVLQFTDTQYF. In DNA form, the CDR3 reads TGTGCCAGCAGCTTAGCGCTGCCTAGCGGTGGGGTCTTGCAGTTCACAGATACGCAGTATTTT.